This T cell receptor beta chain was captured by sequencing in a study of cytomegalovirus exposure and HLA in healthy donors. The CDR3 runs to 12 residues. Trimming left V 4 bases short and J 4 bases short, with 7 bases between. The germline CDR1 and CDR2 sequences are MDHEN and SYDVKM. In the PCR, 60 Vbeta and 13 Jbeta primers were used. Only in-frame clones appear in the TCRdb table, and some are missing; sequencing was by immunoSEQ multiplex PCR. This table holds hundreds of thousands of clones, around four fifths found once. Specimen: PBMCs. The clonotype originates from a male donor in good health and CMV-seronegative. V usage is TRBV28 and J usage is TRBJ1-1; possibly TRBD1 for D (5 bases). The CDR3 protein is CASSSRVTEAFF. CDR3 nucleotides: TGTGCCAGCAGTTCCAGGGTCACTGAAGCTTTCTTT.